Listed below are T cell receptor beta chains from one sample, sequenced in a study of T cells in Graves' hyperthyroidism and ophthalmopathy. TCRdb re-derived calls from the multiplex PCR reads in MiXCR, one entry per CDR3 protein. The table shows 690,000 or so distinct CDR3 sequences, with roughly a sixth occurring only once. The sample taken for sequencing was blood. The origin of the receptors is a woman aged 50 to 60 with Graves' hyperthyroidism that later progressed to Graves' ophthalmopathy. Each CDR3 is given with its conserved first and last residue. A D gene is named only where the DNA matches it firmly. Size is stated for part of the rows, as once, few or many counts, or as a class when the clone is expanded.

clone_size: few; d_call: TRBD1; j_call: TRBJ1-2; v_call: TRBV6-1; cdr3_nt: TGTGCCAGCTATACCTGGGACAGCTACTATGGCTACACCTTC; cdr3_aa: CASYTWDSYYGYTF
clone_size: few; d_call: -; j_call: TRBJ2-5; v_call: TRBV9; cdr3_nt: TGTGCCAGCAGCGAAGGGCTTCGTTTATCGGAGGAGACCCAGTACTTC; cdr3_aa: CASSEGLRLSEETQYF
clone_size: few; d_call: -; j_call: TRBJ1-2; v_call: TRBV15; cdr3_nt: TGTGCCACCAGCTCCCCGGAGGGCCTCTATGGCTACACCTTC; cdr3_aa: CATSSPEGLYGYTF
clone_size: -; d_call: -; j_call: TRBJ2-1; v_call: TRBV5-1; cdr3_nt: TGCGTCAGCAGCTCTCAACGGGGGACCCTCAATGAGCAGTTCTTC; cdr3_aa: CVSSSQRGTLNEQFF
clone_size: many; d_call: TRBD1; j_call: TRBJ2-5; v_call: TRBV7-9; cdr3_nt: TGTGCCAGCAGCTTAGAAACCCCAGCAGGGGGCGAGACCCAGTACTTC; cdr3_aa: CASSLETPAGGETQYF
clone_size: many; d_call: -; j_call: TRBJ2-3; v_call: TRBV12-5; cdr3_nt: TGTGCTAGTGGTTCCTCCCGATTGGGTAGCGGAAGAGATACGCAGTATTTT; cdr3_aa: CASGSSRLGSGRDTQYF
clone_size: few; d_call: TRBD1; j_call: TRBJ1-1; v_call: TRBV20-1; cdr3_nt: TGCAGTGCTAAGGCGCTCGGGGACAGAGTGAACACTGAAGCTTTCTTT; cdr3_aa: CSAKALGDRVNTEAFF
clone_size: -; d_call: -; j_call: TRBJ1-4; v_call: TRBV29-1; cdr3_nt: TGCAGCGTTGTGGAGGGCAGACAGAATGAAAAACTGTTTTTT; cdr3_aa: CSVVEGRQNEKLFF
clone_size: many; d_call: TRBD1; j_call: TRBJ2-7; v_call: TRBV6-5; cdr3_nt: TGTGCCAGCAGTTACTCACAGGGGGCTGTGAACGAGCAGTACTTC; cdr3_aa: CASSYSQGAVNEQYF
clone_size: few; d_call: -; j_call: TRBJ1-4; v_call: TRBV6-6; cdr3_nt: TGTGCCAGCAGTTACCAGAGGGGAGGTCTTCGTGAAAAACTGTTTTTT; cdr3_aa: CASSYQRGGLREKLFF
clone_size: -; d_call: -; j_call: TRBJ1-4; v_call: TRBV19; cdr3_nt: TGTGCCAGTAGGAGGGCCCTGGATGAAAAACTGTTTTTT; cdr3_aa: CASRRALDEKLFF
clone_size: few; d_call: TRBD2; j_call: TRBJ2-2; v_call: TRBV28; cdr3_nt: TGTGCCAGCAGTTTATTTGTGCGGGGGAGTAACACCGGGGAGCTGTTTTTT; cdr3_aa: CASSLFVRGSNTGELFF
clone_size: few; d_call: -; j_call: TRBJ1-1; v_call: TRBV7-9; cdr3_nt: TGTGCCAGCACTCAGGGGAAAGAGACTGAAGCTTTCTTT; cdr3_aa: CASTQGKETEAFF
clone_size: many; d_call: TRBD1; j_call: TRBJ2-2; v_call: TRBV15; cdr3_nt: TGTGCCACCACCAGGACAGGGGGCTACACCGGGGAGCTGTTTTTT; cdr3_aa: CATTRTGGYTGELFF
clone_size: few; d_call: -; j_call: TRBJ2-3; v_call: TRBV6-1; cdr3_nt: TGTGCCAGCAGTGAAGTGGGATTAAGCACAGATACGCAGTATTTT; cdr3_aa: CASSEVGLSTDTQYF
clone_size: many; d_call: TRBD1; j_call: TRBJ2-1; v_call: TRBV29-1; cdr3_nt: TGCAGCGGAGACAGGGGTAATGAGCAGTTCTTC; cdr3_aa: CSGDRGNEQFF
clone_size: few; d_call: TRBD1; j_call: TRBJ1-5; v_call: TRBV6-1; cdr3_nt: TGTGCCAGCTCCTGGGACAGGGGGCGGGGGTCGGGTCAGCCCCAGCATTTT; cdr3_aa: CASSWDRGRGSGQPQHF
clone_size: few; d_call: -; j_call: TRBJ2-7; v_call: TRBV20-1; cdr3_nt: TGCAGTGCTAGAGATCGTGGAGCAAACTACGAGCAGTACTTC; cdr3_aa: CSARDRGANYEQYF
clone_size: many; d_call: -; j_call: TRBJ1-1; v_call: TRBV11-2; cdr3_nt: TGTGCCAGCAGCTTAAAGGGGGTGACTGAAGCTTTCTTT; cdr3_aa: CASSLKGVTEAFF
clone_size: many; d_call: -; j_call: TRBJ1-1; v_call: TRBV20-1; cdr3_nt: TGCAGTGTCTTAGGACGGAAAGCTTTCTTT; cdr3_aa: CSVLGRKAFF
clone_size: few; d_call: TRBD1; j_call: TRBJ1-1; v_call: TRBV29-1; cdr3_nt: TGCAGCGTTGATACAGGGGGCCGGGGCACTGAAGCTTTCTTT; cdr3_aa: CSVDTGGRGTEAFF
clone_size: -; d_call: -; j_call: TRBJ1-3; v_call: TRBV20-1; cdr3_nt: TGCAGTGCTACGACGGCCCTCTGGGAAAACACCATATATTTT; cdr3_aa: CSATTALWENTIYF
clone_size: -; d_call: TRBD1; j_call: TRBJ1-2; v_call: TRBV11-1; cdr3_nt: TGTGCCAGCAGCTCCCAATTACAGGGGCCCGGTGGCTACACCTTC; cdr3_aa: CASSSQLQGPGGYTF
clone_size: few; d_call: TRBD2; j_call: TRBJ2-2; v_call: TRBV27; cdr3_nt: TGTGCCAGCAGTTTGCTCACCGGGACTAGCGGGGGGGCCGGCGGGGAGCTGTTTTTT; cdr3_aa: CASSLLTGTSGGAGGELFF
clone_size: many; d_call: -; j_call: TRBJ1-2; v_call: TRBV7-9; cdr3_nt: TGTGCCAGCAGCTTAGACAGTTTTGGCTACACCTTC; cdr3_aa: CASSLDSFGYTF
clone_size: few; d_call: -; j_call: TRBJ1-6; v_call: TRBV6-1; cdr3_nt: TGTGCCAGCAGTGAAGTCAGGGTTCTGGATTCACCCCTCCACTTT; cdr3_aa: CASSEVRVLDSPLHF
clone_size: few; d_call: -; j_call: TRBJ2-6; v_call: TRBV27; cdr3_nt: TGTGCCAGCAGTCCCGGAAACTCTGGGGCCAACGTCCTGACTTTC; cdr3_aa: CASSPGNSGANVLTF
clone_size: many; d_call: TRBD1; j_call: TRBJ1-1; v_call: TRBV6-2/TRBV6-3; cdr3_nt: TGTGCCAGCAATACCGGGACAGCGGCTTTCTTT; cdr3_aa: CASNTGTAAFF
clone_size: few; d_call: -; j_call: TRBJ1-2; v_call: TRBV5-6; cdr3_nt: TGTGCCAGCATCCTCCTCCGGACAGCTGAGATCTATGGCTACACCTTC; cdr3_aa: CASILLRTAEIYGYTF
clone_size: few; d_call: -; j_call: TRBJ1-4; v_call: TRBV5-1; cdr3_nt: TGCGCCAGCAGCTTAACGAGAGGGAATGAAAAACTGTTTTTT; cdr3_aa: CASSLTRGNEKLFF
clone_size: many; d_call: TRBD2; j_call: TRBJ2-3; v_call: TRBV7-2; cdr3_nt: TGTGCCAGCAGAAAGACTAGCGGGGCTTATACTAGCACAGATACGCAGTATTTT; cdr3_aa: CASRKTSGAYTSTDTQYF
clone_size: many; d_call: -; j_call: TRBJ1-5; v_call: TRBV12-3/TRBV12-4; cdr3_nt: TGTGCCAGCAGTCCAACCCAGGGTAATCAGCCCCAGCATTTT; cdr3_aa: CASSPTQGNQPQHF
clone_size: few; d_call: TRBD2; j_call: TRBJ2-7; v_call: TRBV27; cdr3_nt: TGTGCCAGCAGTTTACGCCGCGGGAGGGGTTCGGGCGAGCAGTACTTC; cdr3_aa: CASSLRRGRGSGEQYF
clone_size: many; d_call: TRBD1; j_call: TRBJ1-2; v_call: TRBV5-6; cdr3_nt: TGTGCCAGCAGCGCGACAGGGGTCGGCTACACCTTC; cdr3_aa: CASSATGVGYTF
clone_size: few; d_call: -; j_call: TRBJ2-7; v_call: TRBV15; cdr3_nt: TGTGCCACCAGCAGCCCACCGGGACTCAGTATATACGAGCAGTACTTC; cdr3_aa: CATSSPPGLSIYEQYF
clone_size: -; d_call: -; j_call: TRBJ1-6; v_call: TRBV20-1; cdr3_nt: TGCAGTGCTAGTCTTCCAGGAGATAATTCACCCCTCCACTTT; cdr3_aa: CSASLPGDNSPLHF
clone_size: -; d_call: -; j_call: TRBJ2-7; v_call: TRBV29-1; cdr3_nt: TGCAGCGTCCACGGGATTAGCTCCTACGAGCAGTACTTC; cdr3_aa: CSVHGISSYEQYF
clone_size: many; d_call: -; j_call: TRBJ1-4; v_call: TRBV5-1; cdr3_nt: TGCGCCAGCAGAAGGGAGCCGACGGAAAAACTGTTTTTT; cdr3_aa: CASRREPTEKLFF
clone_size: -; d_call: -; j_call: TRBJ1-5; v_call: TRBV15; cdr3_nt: TGTGCCACCGGCGCCGGACTATTGGTCGCTAGCAATCAGCCCCAGCATTTT; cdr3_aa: CATGAGLLVASNQPQHF
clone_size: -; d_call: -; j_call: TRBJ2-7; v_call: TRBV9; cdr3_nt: TGTGCCAGCAGCGTAGGCAGGAGCTCCTACGAGCAGTACTTC; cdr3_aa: CASSVGRSSYEQYF
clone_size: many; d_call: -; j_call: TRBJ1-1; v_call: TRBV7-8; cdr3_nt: TGTGCCAGCAGCTTAGCTAATCTCGGGGCCACTGAAGCTTTCTTT; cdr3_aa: CASSLANLGATEAFF
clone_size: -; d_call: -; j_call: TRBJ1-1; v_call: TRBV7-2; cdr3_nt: TGTGCCAGCAGCCCTTACAAGGAGAACACTGAAGCTTTCTTT; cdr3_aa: CASSPYKENTEAFF
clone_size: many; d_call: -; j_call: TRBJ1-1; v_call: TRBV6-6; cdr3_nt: TGTGCCAGCAGTTACCGGGACACTGAAGCTTTCTTT; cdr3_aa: CASSYRDTEAFF
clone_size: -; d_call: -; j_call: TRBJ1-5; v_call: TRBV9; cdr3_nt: TGTGCCAGCAGCGTAGACGTGGGTCAGCCCCAGCATTTT; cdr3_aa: CASSVDVGQPQHF
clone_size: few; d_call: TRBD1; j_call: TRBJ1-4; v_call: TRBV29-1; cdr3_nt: TGCAGCCAGACAGGGGATGATGAAAAACTGTTTTTT; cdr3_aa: CSQTGDDEKLFF
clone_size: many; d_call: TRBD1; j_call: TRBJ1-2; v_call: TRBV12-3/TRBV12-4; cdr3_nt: TGTGCCAGCAGTGACAGGGCGTCGGGCTACACCTTC; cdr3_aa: CASSDRASGYTF
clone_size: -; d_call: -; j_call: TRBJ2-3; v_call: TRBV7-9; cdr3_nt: TGTGCCAGCAGCTCAAACGACTACCCATCCCTCACAGATACGCAGTATTTT; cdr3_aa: CASSSNDYPSLTDTQYF
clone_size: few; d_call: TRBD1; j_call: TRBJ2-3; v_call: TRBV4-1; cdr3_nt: TGCGCCAGCAGCCATCGACAGGGCTGGGACACAGATACGCAGTATTTT; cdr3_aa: CASSHRQGWDTDTQYF
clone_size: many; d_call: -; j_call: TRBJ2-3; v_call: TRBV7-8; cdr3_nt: TGTGCCAGCAGCTGGGGGACTCCTACAGATACGCAGTATTTT; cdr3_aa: CASSWGTPTDTQYF
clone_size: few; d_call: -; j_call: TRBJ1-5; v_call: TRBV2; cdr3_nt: TGTGCCAGCAGTGAAGGGGGGTCATATCAGCCCCAGCATTTT; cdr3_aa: CASSEGGSYQPQHF